Each of the 2 T cell receptor beta chains below was sequenced from the same sample in a study of regulatory T cells in long-lasting Graves disease. Time point of the sample: newly diagnosed GD, antithyroid drugs for less than 3 months. Making the TCR library involved RNA that had been extracted from PBMCs. Researchers made TCR beta libraries by using iRepertoire HTBI primers and running Arm-PCR on CDR3 regions. TCRdb ran MiXCR on the multiplex PCR reads and lists one entry per CDR3 protein. The data contain 500,000 or so distinct CDR3 sequences, 15% to 20% of them singletons. These data also formed part of another study, on T cells in Graves' hyperthyroidism and ophthalmopathy.

The specimen was peripheral blood mononuclear cells (PBMCs), collected at new diagnosis, from a patient treated with antithyroid drugs. The receptors stem from a man in his forties or fifties with Graves disease.

As concerns this clonotype: This could be a read error, since a much larger clone is one nucleotide away. The rearrangement joins TRBV7-3 to TRBJ2-1; the D gene is possibly TRBD2 (6 bases). CDR3 length: 15 residues. The germline V gene encodes CDR1 SGHTA and CDR2 FQGTGA. CDR3 protein: CASNLSGGRGDEQFF. The CDR3 nucleotides are TGTGCCAGCAACTTAAGCGGTGGCCGCGGGGATGAGCAGTTCTTC.

This clonotype was seen at least ten times. The rearrangement links TRBV5-1 to TRBJ2-4; D gene uncertain. CDR1 and CDR2 (germline): SGHRS, YFSETQ. The CDR3 has 14 amino acids. V gave up 7 bases and J gave up 1 base, with 12 bases separating them. DNA of the CDR3: TGCGCCAGCCACGATCAAAGGGCCAAAAACATTCAGTACTTC. This codes for CASHDQRAKNIQYF.